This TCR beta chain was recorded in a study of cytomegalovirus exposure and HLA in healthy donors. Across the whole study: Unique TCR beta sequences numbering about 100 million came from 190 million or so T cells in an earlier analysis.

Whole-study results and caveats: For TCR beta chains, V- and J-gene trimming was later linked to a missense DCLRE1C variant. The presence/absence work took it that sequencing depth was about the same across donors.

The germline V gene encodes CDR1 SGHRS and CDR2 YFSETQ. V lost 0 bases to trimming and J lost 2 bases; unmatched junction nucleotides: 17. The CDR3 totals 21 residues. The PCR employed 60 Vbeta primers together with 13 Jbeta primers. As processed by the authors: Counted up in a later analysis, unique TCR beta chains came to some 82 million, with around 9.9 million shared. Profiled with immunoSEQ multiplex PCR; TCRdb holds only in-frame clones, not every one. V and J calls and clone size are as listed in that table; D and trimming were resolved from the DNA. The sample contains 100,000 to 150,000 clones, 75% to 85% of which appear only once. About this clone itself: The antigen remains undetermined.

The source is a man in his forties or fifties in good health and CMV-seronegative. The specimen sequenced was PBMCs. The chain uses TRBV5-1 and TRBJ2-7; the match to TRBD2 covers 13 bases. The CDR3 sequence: CASSLGSVSGTSGALTYEQYF. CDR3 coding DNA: TGCGCCAGCAGCTTGGGGTCCGTGTCCGGGACTAGCGGGGCCCTAACCTACGAGCAGTACTTC.